What follows are 7 T cell receptor beta chains derived from one specimen sequenced in a study of cytomegalovirus exposure and HLA in healthy donors. PCR involved 60 Vbeta and 13 Jbeta primers. Clones were sequenced by immunoSEQ multiplex PCR, and TCRdb holds only the in-frame ones, with some missing. Of 130,000 to 150,000 clones in the sample, roughly 79% were seen once. Sequenced input: PBMCs. The receptors derive from a woman aged 60 to 75 in good health and CMV-seropositive.

The genes are TRBV30 and TRBJ1-5, with D unresolved. V lost 2 bases, J lost 0 bases, and 8 bases lay in between. CDR1 is GTSNPN and CDR2 is SVGIG in the germline V gene (reference sequence). The CDR3 sequence is 14 residues long. This chain's CDR3 is CAWSPGFSNQPQHF. The CDR3 DNA sequence: TGTGCCTGGAGTCCGGGGTTTAGCAATCAGCCCCAGCATTTT. Full variable domain (missing parts from reference TRBV30 and TRBJ1-5): SQTIHQWPATLVQPVGSPLSLECTVEGTSNPNLYWYRQAAGRGLQLLFYSVGIGQISSEVPQNLSASRPQDRQFILSSKKLLLSDSGFYLCAWSPGFSNQPQHFGDGTRLSIL.

The chain recombines TRBV7-2 with TRBJ2-7, with D tentatively TRBD1 (5 bases). Germline assignment: CDR1 SGHTA and CDR2 FQGNSA. V was shortened by 2 bases and J by 4 bases, with 12 bases between the two germline ends. The CDR3 is 14 amino acids. The CDR3, as DNA: TGTGCCAGCAGCTTATTGGCAGGGCGGTACGAGCAGTACTTC. Its translation is CASSLLAGRYEQYF.

This clone was detected only once. J is TRBJ2-3 and V is TRBV29-1; 8 positions match TRBD1. Trimming at V came to 6 bases and at J to 3 bases, leaving 5 bases not matched to a gene. The CDR3 contains 13 residues. Germline V gives CDR1 SQVTM, CDR2 ANQGSEA. CDR3 protein: CSVVGQGTDTQYF. Here the CDR3 DNA reads TGCAGCGTAGTCGGACAGGGAACAGATACGCAGTATTTT.

The chain joins TRBV4-1 to TRBJ2-1, with 8 bases that match TRBD1. Germline V lookup: CDR1 MGHRA, CDR2 YSYEKL. J gave up 2 bases and V 3 bases, and 15 bases lay outside the gene matches. This CDR3 has 19 amino acids. Here the CDR3 reads CASSHPVRGPGRAYNEQFF. In DNA, the CDR3 is TGCGCCAGCAGCCATCCTGTCAGGGGGCCGGGACGAGCCTACAATGAGCAGTTCTTC.

This sequence joins TRBV5-8 and TRBJ2-5; 8 bases align to TRBD2. The CDR3 is 15 amino acids. J lost 3 bases, V lost 4 bases, and 8 bases had no gene match. Germline CDR1 reads SGHTS; CDR2 reads YDEGEE. The CDR3 region has the DNA TGTGCCAGCAGCCGTACCGGGACTAGGGAAGAGACCCAGTACTTC. Translated, it gives CASSRTGTREETQYF.

This clone appeared a single time. The junction differs from germline at one of its ends, possibly a read error. The CDR3 spells CASSVGSGGNGQFF. Written as DNA, the CDR3 is TGTGCCAGCAGCGTAGGTAGCGGGGGGAATGGGCAGTTCTTC. This chain joins TRBV9 and TRBJ2-1, with TRBD2 matching over 10 bases. Per germline, CDR1 SGDLS and CDR2 YYNGEE. This CDR3 is 14 amino acids long.

This clone was detected once. This CDR3 reads CAWSLGGGRDEQYF. CDR3 DNA sequence: TGTGCCTGGAGTCTCGGGGGGGGGCGAGACGAGCAGTACTTC. The chain couples TRBV30 to TRBJ2-7; TRBD2 aligns across 8 bases. Trimming cost V 2 bases and J 5 bases; bases outside gene matches: 8. CDR1 and CDR2 from the germline V gene are GTSNPN and SVGIG (reference sequence). There are 14 residues in the CDR3.